A selection of T cell receptor beta chains follows, all from one sample in a study of control samples from healthy donors and cancer patients. Data came from immunoSEQ multiplex PCR; TCRdb stores just in-frame clones and leaves some out. The top ten hold approximately 10% of the sample, which has about 140,000 clones, about nine tenths seen once. The sample comprised blood. The receptors originated from a man aged 25 to 40 in good health. The CDR3 runs from the conserved cysteine through the conserved F or W. The D gene is left open where the match is weak. For some rows the clone size is stated as once, few or many, or as a class when expanded; others skip it.

d_gene: TRBD2; v_gene: TRBV6-2/TRBV6-3; abundance: .; j_gene: TRBJ2-1; CDR3aa: CASSYSKLAGGSYNEQFF; CDR3nt: TGTGCCAGCAGTTACTCAAAATTGGCGGGAGGTTCCTACAATGAGCAGTTCTTC
d_gene: .; v_gene: TRBV11-2; abundance: .; j_gene: TRBJ2-6; CDR3aa: CASSVYNSGANVLTF; CDR3nt: TGTGCCAGCAGCGTATACAACTCTGGGGCCAACGTCCTGACTTTC
d_gene: .; v_gene: TRBV30; abundance: .; j_gene: TRBJ1-1; CDR3aa: CAWSAWGTRNTEAFF; CDR3nt: TGTGCCTGGAGCGCATGGGGAACAAGGAACACTGAAGCTTTCTTT
d_gene: .; v_gene: TRBV19; abundance: .; j_gene: TRBJ2-5; CDR3aa: CASSMELGLGETQYF; CDR3nt: TGTGCCAGTAGTATGGAGTTGGGGTTAGGAGAGACCCAGTACTTC
d_gene: TRBD2; v_gene: TRBV20-1; abundance: .; j_gene: TRBJ2-1; CDR3aa: CSARDLAGALF; CDR3nt: TGCAGTGCTAGAGATCTGGCGGGAGCTCTCTTC
d_gene: .; v_gene: TRBV12-3/TRBV12-4; abundance: .; j_gene: TRBJ1-5; CDR3aa: CASSGVLHQPQHF; CDR3nt: TGTGCCAGCAGTGGAGTGCTCCATCAGCCCCAGCATTTT
d_gene: TRBD1; v_gene: TRBV29-1; abundance: .; j_gene: TRBJ2-1; CDR3aa: CSVHRGSLGGNEQFF; CDR3nt: TGCAGCGTACACAGGGGAAGCCTAGGTGGGAATGAGCAGTTCTTC
d_gene: TRBD1; v_gene: TRBV11-2; abundance: .; j_gene: TRBJ1-2; CDR3aa: CASSQDRVAHGYTF; CDR3nt: TGTGCCAGCAGCCAAGACAGGGTAGCCCATGGCTACACCTTC
d_gene: TRBD2; v_gene: TRBV6-5; abundance: few; j_gene: TRBJ2-2; CDR3aa: CASSQLAGSSGELFF; CDR3nt: TGTGCCAGCAGTCAACTAGCGGGAAGCTCCGGGGAGCTGTTTTTT
d_gene: TRBD1; v_gene: TRBV6-1; abundance: many; j_gene: TRBJ2-7; CDR3aa: CASSEAGTGGFEQYF; CDR3nt: TGTGCCAGCAGTGAAGCCGGGACAGGGGGCTTCGAGCAGTACTTC
d_gene: .; v_gene: TRBV7-8; abundance: .; j_gene: TRBJ2-2; CDR3aa: CASSFGKRGGELFF; CDR3nt: TGTGCCAGCAGCTTCGGGAAACGGGGTGGGGAGCTGTTTTTT
d_gene: TRBD2; v_gene: TRBV4-1; abundance: .; j_gene: TRBJ2-7; CDR3aa: CASSTSGRARSYEQYF; CDR3nt: TGCGCCAGCAGCACCTCAGGGAGGGCCCGCTCCTACGAGCAGTACTTC
d_gene: .; v_gene: TRBV5-8; abundance: .; j_gene: TRBJ2-7; CDR3aa: CASSFGHHRGAWEQYF; CDR3nt: TGTGCCAGCAGCTTCGGGCACCATCGGGGGGCCTGGGAGCAGTACTTC
d_gene: .; v_gene: TRBV7-2; abundance: .; j_gene: TRBJ2-7; CDR3aa: CASSLQGGQSSYEQYF; CDR3nt: TGTGCCAGCAGCCTCCAGGGCGGACAGAGCTCCTACGAGCAGTACTTC
d_gene: TRBD1; v_gene: TRBV27; abundance: .; j_gene: TRBJ1-4; CDR3aa: CASSPRTGVNEKLFF; CDR3nt: TGTGCCAGCAGTCCCCGGACAGGGGTAAATGAAAAACTGTTTTTT
d_gene: TRBD1; v_gene: TRBV6-2/TRBV6-3; abundance: .; j_gene: TRBJ1-1; CDR3aa: CASSYPGQGHTEAFF; CDR3nt: TGTGCCAGCAGTTACCCGGGACAGGGTCACACTGAAGCTTTCTTT
d_gene: .; v_gene: TRBV28; abundance: .; j_gene: TRBJ1-6; CDR3aa: CASNQGTPNNSPLHF; CDR3nt: TGTGCCAGCAACCAAGGGACACCCAATAATTCACCCCTCCACTTT
d_gene: .; v_gene: TRBV18; abundance: once; j_gene: TRBJ1-2; CDR3aa: CASSPQLGGSVSYGYTF; CDR3nt: TGTGCCAGCTCACCCCAACTAGGGGGTAGCGTCTCATATGGCTACACCTTC
d_gene: .; v_gene: TRBV6-5; abundance: .; j_gene: TRBJ2-2; CDR3aa: CASSYVYTGELFF; CDR3nt: TGTGCCAGCAGTTACGTGTACACCGGGGAGCTGTTTTTT
d_gene: TRBD1; v_gene: TRBV13; abundance: .; j_gene: TRBJ1-4; CDR3aa: CASSLGAGGASNEKLFF; CDR3nt: TGTGCCAGCAGCTTAGGAGCAGGGGGCGCGTCTAATGAAAAACTGTTTTTT
d_gene: .; v_gene: TRBV28; abundance: .; j_gene: TRBJ1-2; CDR3aa: CATYVGRASGYTF; CDR3nt: TGTGCCACCTACGTTGGGCGCGCGAGTGGCTACACCTTC
d_gene: TRBD1; v_gene: TRBV6-5; abundance: .; j_gene: TRBJ1-1; CDR3aa: CASSRPGGTEAFF; CDR3nt: TGTGCCAGCAGTCGCCCAGGGGGCACTGAAGCTTTCTTT
d_gene: .; v_gene: TRBV11-2; abundance: .; j_gene: TRBJ2-1; CDR3aa: CASSSGFTRYNEQFF; CDR3nt: TGTGCCAGCAGCTCGGGCTTCACAAGGTACAATGAGCAGTTCTTC
d_gene: .; v_gene: TRBV7-2; abundance: .; j_gene: TRBJ2-5; CDR3aa: CASSSSTGRGRKGETQYF; CDR3nt: TGTGCCAGCAGCTCCTCTACCGGGAGGGGGCGCAAAGGAGAGACCCAGTACTTC
d_gene: TRBD2; v_gene: TRBV30; abundance: .; j_gene: TRBJ2-5; CDR3aa: CAWKLAGAETQYF; CDR3nt: TGTGCCTGGAAACTAGCGGGAGCGGAGACCCAGTACTTC
d_gene: .; v_gene: TRBV27; abundance: .; j_gene: TRBJ1-4; CDR3aa: CASSLSSGREKLFF; CDR3nt: TGTGCCAGCAGTTTATCTTCAGGGCGTGAAAAACTGTTTTTT
d_gene: TRBD1; v_gene: TRBV4-2; abundance: .; j_gene: TRBJ1-3; CDR3aa: CASSQGRAGTVVGNTIYF; CDR3nt: TGTGCCAGCAGCCAGGGTCGAGCCGGGACAGTGGTAGGAAACACCATATATTTT
d_gene: TRBD1; v_gene: TRBV29-1; abundance: .; j_gene: TRBJ2-3; CDR3aa: CSVAQGDQYF; CDR3nt: TGCAGCGTTGCGCAGGGGGACCAGTATTTT
d_gene: TRBD1; v_gene: TRBV4-1; abundance: .; j_gene: TRBJ1-2; CDR3aa: CASSQPGQSSYGYTF; CDR3nt: TGCGCCAGCAGCCAGCCGGGACAGAGCTCCTATGGCTACACCTTC
d_gene: .; v_gene: TRBV7-2; abundance: .; j_gene: TRBJ2-2; CDR3aa: CASSLGGAGTGELFF; CDR3nt: TGTGCCAGCAGCTTGGGCGGAGCAGGTACCGGGGAGCTGTTTTTT
d_gene: .; v_gene: TRBV27; abundance: .; j_gene: TRBJ2-1; CDR3aa: CASSLTGNGEQFF; CDR3nt: TGTGCCAGCAGTTTAACAGGGAACGGTGAGCAGTTCTTC
d_gene: .; v_gene: TRBV9; abundance: .; j_gene: TRBJ2-7; CDR3aa: CASSDGPTDSYEQYF; CDR3nt: TGTGCCAGCAGCGACGGGCCGACAGACTCCTACGAGCAGTACTTC
d_gene: .; v_gene: TRBV7-9; abundance: .; j_gene: TRBJ1-3; CDR3aa: CASRGRKGSSGNTIYF; CDR3nt: TGTGCCAGCAGGGGACGAAAGGGCTCCTCTGGAAACACCATATATTTT
d_gene: .; v_gene: TRBV14; abundance: once; j_gene: TRBJ1-2; CDR3aa: CASRRSGVHGYTF; CDR3nt: TGTGCCAGCAGGCGATCCGGAGTGCATGGCTACACCTTC
d_gene: .; v_gene: TRBV3-1/TRBV3-2; abundance: .; j_gene: TRBJ1-4; CDR3aa: CASSQDWGVTEKLFF; CDR3nt: TGTGCCAGCAGCCAAGATTGGGGGGTGACCGAAAAACTGTTTTTT
d_gene: TRBD1; v_gene: TRBV27; abundance: .; j_gene: TRBJ2-7; CDR3aa: CASSLRQGSYEQYF; CDR3nt: TGTGCCAGCAGTTTAAGACAGGGATCCTACGAGCAGTACTTC
d_gene: TRBD1; v_gene: TRBV3-1/TRBV3-2; abundance: .; j_gene: TRBJ1-1; CDR3aa: CASSQGPGGASTEAFF; CDR3nt: TGTGCCAGCAGCCAAGGGCCAGGGGGCGCAAGCACTGAAGCTTTCTTT
d_gene: TRBD2; v_gene: TRBV11-3; abundance: few; j_gene: TRBJ2-3; CDR3aa: CASSPGTSGNTDTQYF; CDR3nt: TGTGCCAGCAGCCCAGGGACTAGCGGGAACACAGATACGCAGTATTTT
d_gene: .; v_gene: TRBV14; abundance: few; j_gene: TRBJ1-3; CDR3aa: CASRRGAGSGNTIYF; CDR3nt: TGTGCCAGCAGAAGGGGCGCGGGCTCTGGAAACACCATATATTTT
d_gene: .; v_gene: TRBV28; abundance: .; j_gene: TRBJ2-1; CDR3aa: CASRDRTIRPPNEQFF; CDR3nt: TGTGCCAGCAGAGACAGAACCATTCGACCACCCAATGAGCAGTTCTTC
d_gene: .; v_gene: TRBV2; abundance: .; j_gene: TRBJ2-5; CDR3aa: CASSLIGNQFETQYF; CDR3nt: TGTGCCAGCAGTCTAATTGGTAACCAGTTTGAGACCCAGTACTTC
d_gene: .; v_gene: TRBV4-1; abundance: .; j_gene: TRBJ2-2; CDR3aa: CASRPRGQGAGELFF; CDR3nt: TGCGCCAGCAGACCGCGTGGACAAGGGGCCGGGGAGCTGTTTTTT
d_gene: TRBD1; v_gene: TRBV18; abundance: .; j_gene: TRBJ1-5; CDR3aa: CASSPTGTASNQPQHF; CDR3nt: TGTGCCAGCTCCCCAACGGGGACAGCTAGCAATCAGCCCCAGCATTTT
d_gene: TRBD1; v_gene: TRBV18; abundance: .; j_gene: TRBJ2-7; CDR3aa: CASSQLPKGTAYEQYF; CDR3nt: TGTGCCAGCTCCCAGTTGCCGAAGGGGACAGCCTACGAGCAGTACTTC
d_gene: TRBD2; v_gene: TRBV24-1; abundance: .; j_gene: TRBJ2-1; CDR3aa: CATSETSGRRSYNEQFF; CDR3nt: TGTGCCACCAGTGAGACTAGCGGGAGGAGATCCTACAATGAGCAGTTCTTC
d_gene: .; v_gene: TRBV24-1; abundance: .; j_gene: TRBJ1-2; CDR3aa: CATSDLEGPFTGYTF; CDR3nt: TGTGCCACCAGTGATCTAGAGGGGCCCTTCACTGGCTACACCTTC
d_gene: TRBD1; v_gene: TRBV7-2; abundance: .; j_gene: TRBJ1-5; CDR3aa: CASSNRQGYQPQHF; CDR3nt: TGTGCCAGCAGCAACCGACAGGGCTATCAGCCCCAGCATTTT
d_gene: .; v_gene: TRBV19; abundance: .; j_gene: TRBJ1-1; CDR3aa: CASRNPVGGARNTEAFF; CDR3nt: TGTGCCAGTAGAAACCCCGTTGGGGGGGCGAGAAACACTGAAGCTTTCTTT
d_gene: .; v_gene: TRBV6-5; abundance: .; j_gene: TRBJ2-5; CDR3aa: CASSISGQVQETQYF; CDR3nt: TGTGCCAGCAGTATATCAGGTCAGGTCCAAGAGACCCAGTACTTC
d_gene: .; v_gene: TRBV29-1; abundance: .; j_gene: TRBJ1-1; CDR3aa: CSVYDRPVDREAFF; CDR3nt: TGCAGCGTTTATGATCGGCCAGTCGACCGGGAAGCTTTCTTT
d_gene: TRBD1; v_gene: TRBV28; abundance: .; j_gene: TRBJ2-2; CDR3aa: CASSLRQGARAGELFF; CDR3nt: TGTGCCAGCAGTTTAAGACAGGGGGCTAGGGCCGGGGAGCTGTTTTTT
d_gene: TRBD1; v_gene: TRBV5-4; abundance: .; j_gene: TRBJ2-1; CDR3aa: CASSLAGGSWNEQFF; CDR3nt: TGTGCCAGCAGCTTGGCAGGGGGTAGTTGGAATGAGCAGTTCTTC